A selection of T cell receptor beta chains follows, all from one sample in a study of vaccination and CD4 T cells after COVID-19. Antigens for these TCRs are unknown. One entry per CDR3 protein results from TCRdb running MiXCR on the PCR reads. The sample records about 12,000 distinct CDR3 sequences, almost 55% being singletons. This specimen consisted of cultured CD4+ T cells from blood, obtained after SARS-CoV-2 vaccination. These receptors were obtained from a human donor with COVID-19. Both conserved end residues are part of each CDR3. The D gene is left open where the match is weak. Only part of the rows carry a size: once, few, many, or a class if the clone is expanded.

J gene: TRBJ2-5
CDR3 length: 16
clone size: -
D gene: TRBD2
V gene: TRBV7-3
CDR3 DNA: TGTGCCAGCAGCCTGGGACTAGCGGGGGGCCAAGAGACCCAGTACTTC
CDR3 protein: CASSLGLAGGQETQYF

J gene: TRBJ2-1
CDR3 length: 16
clone size: -
D gene: TRBD2
V gene: TRBV11-2
CDR3 DNA: TGTGCCAGCAGGTACCGTGCTAGCGGGGGGGACAATGAGCAGTTCTTC
CDR3 protein: CASRYRASGGDNEQFF

J gene: TRBJ2-5
CDR3 length: 18
clone size: -
D gene: TRBD2
V gene: TRBV2
CDR3 DNA: TGTGCCAGCAGCGCCCTGGCGGGGGGCCGGAGTTCGGTAGAGACCCAGTACTTC
CDR3 protein: CASSALAGGRSSVETQYF

J gene: TRBJ1-1
CDR3 length: 16
clone size: few
D gene: -
V gene: TRBV10-1
CDR3 DNA: TGCGCCAGCAGCGAGACCCGACAGAAGCGGCACACTGAAGCTTTCTTT
CDR3 protein: CASSETRQKRHTEAFF

J gene: TRBJ2-3
CDR3 length: 16
clone size: few
D gene: -
V gene: TRBV7-2
CDR3 DNA: TGTGCCAGCAGCATACAACAGGGTGCAAGCACAGATACGCAGTATTTT
CDR3 protein: CASSIQQGASTDTQYF

J gene: TRBJ2-5
CDR3 length: 15
clone size: few
D gene: TRBD1
V gene: TRBV2
CDR3 DNA: TGTGCCGGCGCACAGGACAGGGGGGACCAAGAGACCCAGTACTTC
CDR3 protein: CAGAQDRGDQETQYF

J gene: TRBJ2-1
CDR3 length: 15
clone size: -
D gene: TRBD1
V gene: TRBV15
CDR3 DNA: TGTGCCACCGCACAGGGGGAGAGCTCCTACAATGAGCAGTTCTTC
CDR3 protein: CATAQGESSYNEQFF

J gene: TRBJ1-1
CDR3 length: 13
clone size: few
D gene: -
V gene: TRBV7-9
CDR3 DNA: TGTGCCACCGGATCATTCCTGAACACTGAAGCTTTCTTT
CDR3 protein: CATGSFLNTEAFF

J gene: TRBJ2-1
CDR3 length: 17
clone size: -
D gene: TRBD2
V gene: TRBV11-3
CDR3 DNA: TGTGCCAGCAGCTTAGGGGTGGTTGGCGGGGGCTACAATGAGCAGTTCTTC
CDR3 protein: CASSLGVVGGGYNEQFF

J gene: TRBJ1-6
CDR3 length: 16
clone size: -
D gene: TRBD1
V gene: TRBV5-1
CDR3 DNA: TGCGCCAGCAGCGAGGCTCCAGGGGGGGGAACGACACCCCTCCACTTT
CDR3 protein: CASSEAPGGGTTPLHF

J gene: TRBJ2-5
CDR3 length: 14
clone size: few
D gene: TRBD2
V gene: TRBV20-1
CDR3 DNA: TGCAGTGCTAGACAAAGCGGGGTTCAAGAGACCCAGTACTTC
CDR3 protein: CSARQSGVQETQYF

J gene: TRBJ2-6
CDR3 length: 17
clone size: -
D gene: -
V gene: TRBV20-1
CDR3 DNA: TGCAGTGCGGACCACCGGGACGGTAGCTCTGGGGCCAACGTCCTGACTTTC
CDR3 protein: CSADHRDGSSGANVLTF

J gene: TRBJ2-2
CDR3 length: 15
clone size: -
D gene: -
V gene: TRBV6-2/TRBV6-3
CDR3 DNA: TGTGCCAGCACCGATTGGGGGGAAAGCACCGGGGAGCTGTTTTTT
CDR3 protein: CASTDWGESTGELFF

J gene: TRBJ2-7
CDR3 length: 12
clone size: -
D gene: -
V gene: TRBV6-2/TRBV6-3
CDR3 DNA: TGTGCCAGTAGAACCGCCTCCTACGAGCAGTACTTC
CDR3 protein: CASRTASYEQYF